Listed here is a single T cell receptor beta chain. What it binds is not known. Here immunoSEQ multiplex PCR was the method, and the copy in TCRdb shows in-frame clones only, minus some. The sample carries over 100,000 clones, over 85% recorded once. This specimen comes from a study of graft-versus-host responses after intestinal transplantation. Looking at the study overall: Recipients were all induced with anti-thymocyte globulin, then given tacrolimus and steroids for 2 to 4 years. Findings of the study overall: There was an association between peak levels of circulating GvH clones and early post-transplant HvG declines. Recipient marrow contained GvH clones, some of which appeared first in ileum or blood.

This CDR3 spans 15 amino acids. V shed 2 bases and J 3 bases; nucleotides not matched to a gene: 3. Germline lookup yields CDR1 MNHNS and CDR2 SASEGT. The chain links TRBV6-1 to TRBJ2-2; 7 positions agree with TRBD2. The source was unstimulated CD4+ T cells sorted from spleen or lymph node cells, collected before intestinal transplant. The clonotype originates from a human donor who received an intestinal transplant. CDR3 nucleotide sequence: TGTGCCAGCAGTGAACTGGGGAGGGACACCGGGGAGCTGTTTTTT. Protein sequence: CASSELGRDTGELFF.